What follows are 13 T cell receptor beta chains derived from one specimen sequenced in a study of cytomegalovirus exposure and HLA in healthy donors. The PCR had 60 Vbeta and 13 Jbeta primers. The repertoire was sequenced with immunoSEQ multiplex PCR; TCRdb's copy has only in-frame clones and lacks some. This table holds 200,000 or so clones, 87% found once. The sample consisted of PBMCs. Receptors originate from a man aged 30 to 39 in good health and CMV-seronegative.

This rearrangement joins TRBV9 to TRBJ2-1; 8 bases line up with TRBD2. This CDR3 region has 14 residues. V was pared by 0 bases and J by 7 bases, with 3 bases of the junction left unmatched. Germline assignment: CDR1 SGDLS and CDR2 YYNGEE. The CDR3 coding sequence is TGTGCCAGCAGCGTAGCCGGGAGGGATAATGAGCAGTTCTTC. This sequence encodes CASSVAGRDNEQFF.

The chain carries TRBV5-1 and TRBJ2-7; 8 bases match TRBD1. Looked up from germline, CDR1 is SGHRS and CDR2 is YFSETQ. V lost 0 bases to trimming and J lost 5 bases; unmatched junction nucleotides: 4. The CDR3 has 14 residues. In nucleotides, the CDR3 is TGCGCCAGCAGCTTGGCCGGGACAGGTGACGAGCAGTACTTC. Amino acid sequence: CASSLAGTGDEQYF.

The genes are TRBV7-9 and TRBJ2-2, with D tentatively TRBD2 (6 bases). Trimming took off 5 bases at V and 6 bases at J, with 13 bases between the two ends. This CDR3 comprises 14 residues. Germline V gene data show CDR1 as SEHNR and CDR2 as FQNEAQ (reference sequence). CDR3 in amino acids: CASSQRGDPGELFF. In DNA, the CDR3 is TGTGCCAGCAGCCAGCGCGGGGACCCCGGGGAGCTGTTTTTT. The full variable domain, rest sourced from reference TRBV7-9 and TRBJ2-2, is DTGVSQNPRHKITKRGQNVTFRCDPISEHNRLYWYRQTLGQGPEFLTYFQNEAQLEKSRLLSDRFSAERPKGSFSTLEIQRTEQGDSAMYLCASSQRGDPGELFFGEGSRLTVL.

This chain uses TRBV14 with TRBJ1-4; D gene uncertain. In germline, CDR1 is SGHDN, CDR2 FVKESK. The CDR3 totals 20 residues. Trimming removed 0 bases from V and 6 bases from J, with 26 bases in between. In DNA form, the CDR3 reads TGTGCCAGCAGCCAAGATGAAGTTTCTGACACAATCGAACTGGATGAAAAACTGTTTTTT. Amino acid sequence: CASSQDEVSDTIELDEKLFF.

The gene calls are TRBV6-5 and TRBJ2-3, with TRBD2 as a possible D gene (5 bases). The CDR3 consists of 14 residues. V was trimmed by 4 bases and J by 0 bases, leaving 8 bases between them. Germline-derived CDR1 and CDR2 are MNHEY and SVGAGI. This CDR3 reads CASSFPGSTDTQYF. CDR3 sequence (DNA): TGTGCCAGCAGTTTCCCGGGAAGCACAGATACGCAGTATTTT.

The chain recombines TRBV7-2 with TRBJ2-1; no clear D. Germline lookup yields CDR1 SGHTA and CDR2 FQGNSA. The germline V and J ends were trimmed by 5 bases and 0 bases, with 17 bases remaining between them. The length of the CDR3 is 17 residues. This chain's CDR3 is CASSALGSFGSYNEQFF. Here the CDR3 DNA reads TGTGCCAGCAGCGCCCTAGGCAGCTTCGGCTCCTACAATGAGCAGTTCTTC. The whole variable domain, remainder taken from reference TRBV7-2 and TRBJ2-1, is GAGVSQSPSNKVTEKGKDVELRCDPISGHTALYWYRQSLGQGLEFLIYFQGNSAPDKSGLPSDRFSAERTGGSVSTLTIQRTQQEDSAVYLCASSALGSFGSYNEQFFGPGTRLTVL.

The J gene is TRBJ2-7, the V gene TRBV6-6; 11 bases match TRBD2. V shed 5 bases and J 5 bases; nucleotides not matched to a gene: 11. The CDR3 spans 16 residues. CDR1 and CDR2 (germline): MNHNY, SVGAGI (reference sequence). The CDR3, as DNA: TGTGCCAGCAGTCCCTATACTAGCGGGAGATCGCACGAGCAGTACTTC. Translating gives CASSPYTSGRSHEQYF.

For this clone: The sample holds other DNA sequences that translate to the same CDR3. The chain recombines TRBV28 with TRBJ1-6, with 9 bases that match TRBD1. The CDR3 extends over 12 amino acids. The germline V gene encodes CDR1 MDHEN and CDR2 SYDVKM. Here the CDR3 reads CVSGTGSSPLHF. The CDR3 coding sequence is TGTGTCTCGGGGACAGGGAGCTCACCCCTCCACTTT.

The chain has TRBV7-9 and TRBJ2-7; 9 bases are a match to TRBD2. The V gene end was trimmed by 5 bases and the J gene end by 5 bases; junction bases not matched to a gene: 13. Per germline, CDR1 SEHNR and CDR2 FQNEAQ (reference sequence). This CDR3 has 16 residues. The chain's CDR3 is CASSPPRVSGRNEQYF. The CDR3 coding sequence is TGTGCCAGCAGCCCACCTAGGGTTAGCGGGAGAAACGAGCAGTACTTC.

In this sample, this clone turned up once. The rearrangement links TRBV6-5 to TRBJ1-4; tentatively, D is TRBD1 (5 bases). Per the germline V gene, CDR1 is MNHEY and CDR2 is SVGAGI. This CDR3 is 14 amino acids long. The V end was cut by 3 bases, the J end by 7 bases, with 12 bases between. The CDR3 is CASSYEGDGEKLFF. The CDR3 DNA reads TGTGCCAGCAGTTATGAAGGGGATGGTGAAAAACTGTTTTTT.

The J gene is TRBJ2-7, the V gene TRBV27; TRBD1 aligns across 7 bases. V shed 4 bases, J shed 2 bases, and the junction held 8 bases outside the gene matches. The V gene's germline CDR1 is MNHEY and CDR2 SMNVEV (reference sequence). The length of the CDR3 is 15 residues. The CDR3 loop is CASSSRQGGPYEQYF. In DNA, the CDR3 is TGTGCCAGCAGTTCAAGACAGGGTGGGCCCTACGAGCAGTACTTC.

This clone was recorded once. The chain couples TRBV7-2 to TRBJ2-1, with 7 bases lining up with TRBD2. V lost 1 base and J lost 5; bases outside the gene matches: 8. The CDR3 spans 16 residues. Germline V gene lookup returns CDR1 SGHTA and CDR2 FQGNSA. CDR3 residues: CASSLVGRGYDNEQFF. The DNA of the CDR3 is TGTGCCAGCAGCTTAGTAGGGCGGGGGTACGACAATGAGCAGTTCTTC.

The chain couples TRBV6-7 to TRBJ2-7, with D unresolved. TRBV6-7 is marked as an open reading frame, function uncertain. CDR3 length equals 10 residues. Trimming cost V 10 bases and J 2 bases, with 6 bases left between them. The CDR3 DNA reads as TGTGCCACGGTTGCCTACGAGCAGTACTTC. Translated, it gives CATVAYEQYF.